This is a list of T cell receptor beta chains from one sample in a study of early stage breast cancer tumors. TCRdb's table, derived via immunoSEQ multiplex PCR, lists solely in-frame clones and lacks some. The sample has some 28,000 clones, 75% to 90% seen once. The sequenced sample consisted of blood. The receptors here all came from a person in their sixties or seventies with breast cancer. The CDR3 runs from the conserved cysteine through the conserved F or W. D genes are given only for firm matches. Expanded clones are given a class, and other clones once, few, many or no size at all.

cdr3_aa: CASSVRQGRSGYTF; cdr3_nt: TGTGCCAGTAGTGTGCGACAGGGGCGTAGTGGCTACACCTTC; d_call: TRBD1; cdr3_length: 14; clone_size: .; v_call: TRBV19; j_call: TRBJ1-2
cdr3_aa: CASSLSLADKAYEQYF; cdr3_nt: TGTGCCAGTAGCCTCTCTCTAGCGGATAAGGCCTACGAGCAGTACTTC; d_call: TRBD2; cdr3_length: 16; clone_size: .; v_call: TRBV19; j_call: TRBJ2-7
cdr3_aa: CASSPDSVPGELFF; cdr3_nt: TGCGCCAGCAGCCCAGACAGCGTCCCCGGGGAGCTGTTTTTT; d_call: .; cdr3_length: 14; clone_size: .; v_call: TRBV5-1; j_call: TRBJ2-2
cdr3_aa: CASSPTTGRLYNEQFF; cdr3_nt: TGTGCCAGCAGCCCAACGACAGGGAGGTTGTACAATGAGCAGTTCTTC; d_call: .; cdr3_length: 16; clone_size: once; v_call: TRBV7-3; j_call: TRBJ2-1
cdr3_aa: CASKLGVGETQYF; cdr3_nt: TGTGCCAGTAAATTAGGGGTCGGAGAGACCCAGTACTTC; d_call: .; cdr3_length: 13; clone_size: .; v_call: TRBV19; j_call: TRBJ2-5
cdr3_aa: CASSYTQGLGGKLFF; cdr3_nt: TGTGCCAGCAGTTATACTCAGGGCCTCGGGGGAAAACTGTTTTTT; d_call: .; cdr3_length: 15; clone_size: .; v_call: TRBV7-2; j_call: TRBJ1-4
cdr3_aa: CASSLGLAGANEQFF; cdr3_nt: TGTGCCAGCTCATTGGGACTAGCGGGAGCTAATGAGCAGTTCTTC; d_call: TRBD2; cdr3_length: 15; clone_size: .; v_call: TRBV18; j_call: TRBJ2-1
cdr3_aa: CASSLDRRAGGYTF; cdr3_nt: TGCGCCAGCAGCTTGGATCGGCGAGCCGGGGGCTACACCTTC; d_call: .; cdr3_length: 14; clone_size: .; v_call: TRBV5-1; j_call: TRBJ1-2
cdr3_aa: CASSASGLAGLYEQYF; cdr3_nt: TGTGCCAGCAGCGCATCGGGACTAGCGGGACTCTACGAGCAGTACTTC; d_call: TRBD2; cdr3_length: 16; clone_size: .; v_call: TRBV9; j_call: TRBJ2-7
cdr3_aa: CSASQATEAFF; cdr3_nt: TGCAGTGCTAGTCAAGCCACTGAAGCTTTCTTT; d_call: .; cdr3_length: 11; clone_size: .; v_call: TRBV20-1; j_call: TRBJ1-1
cdr3_aa: CASSPPGQGNYEQYF; cdr3_nt: TGTGCCAGCTCACCACCGGGACAGGGTAACTACGAGCAGTACTTC; d_call: TRBD1; cdr3_length: 15; clone_size: .; v_call: TRBV18; j_call: TRBJ2-7
cdr3_aa: CASSSGGRGNTIYF; cdr3_nt: TGTGCCAGCAGCTCTGGAGGGCGAGGAAACACCATATATTTT; d_call: .; cdr3_length: 14; clone_size: .; v_call: TRBV5-5; j_call: TRBJ1-3
cdr3_aa: CASSQDSAGAAYNEQFF; cdr3_nt: TGCGCCAGCAGCCAAGATTCAGCGGGAGCCGCCTACAATGAGCAGTTCTTC; d_call: TRBD2; cdr3_length: 17; clone_size: large; v_call: TRBV4-3; j_call: TRBJ2-1
cdr3_aa: CASSREPGGSGANVLTF; cdr3_nt: TGCGCCAGCAGCCGCGAGCCAGGGGGGTCTGGGGCCAACGTCCTGACTTTC; d_call: .; cdr3_length: 17; clone_size: .; v_call: TRBV4-3; j_call: TRBJ2-6
cdr3_aa: CASDNGNQPQHF; cdr3_nt: TGTGCCAGCGACAACGGCAATCAGCCCCAGCATTTT; d_call: .; cdr3_length: 12; clone_size: .; v_call: TRBV19; j_call: TRBJ1-5
cdr3_aa: CASSRPGKGGYTF; cdr3_nt: TGTGCCAGCAGTAGGCCGGGGAAGGGTGGCTACACCTTC; d_call: .; cdr3_length: 13; clone_size: .; v_call: TRBV28; j_call: TRBJ1-2
cdr3_aa: CASSQDLSPVIDYGYTF; cdr3_nt: TGCGCCAGCAGCCAAGATCTGAGTCCTGTTATAGACTATGGCTACACCTTC; d_call: .; cdr3_length: 17; clone_size: .; v_call: TRBV4-3; j_call: TRBJ1-2
cdr3_aa: CASSYLAADEQYF; cdr3_nt: TGTGCCAGCAGTTACTTGGCTGCCGACGAGCAGTACTTC; d_call: .; cdr3_length: 13; clone_size: .; v_call: TRBV6-5; j_call: TRBJ2-7
cdr3_aa: CASSLEREDQPQHF; cdr3_nt: TGTGCCAGCAGCTTGGAGAGGGAGGATCAGCCCCAGCATTTT; d_call: .; cdr3_length: 14; clone_size: .; v_call: TRBV5-6; j_call: TRBJ1-5
cdr3_aa: CAWSRQAEAFF; cdr3_nt: TGTGCCTGGAGTAGACAGGCTGAAGCTTTCTTT; d_call: .; cdr3_length: 11; clone_size: few; v_call: TRBV30; j_call: TRBJ1-1
cdr3_aa: CASSLANLRGGYTF; cdr3_nt: TGTGCCAGCAGCTTGGCGAATCTGCGGGGCGGCTACACCTTC; d_call: .; cdr3_length: 14; clone_size: .; v_call: TRBV5-4; j_call: TRBJ1-2
cdr3_aa: CAWSVTWTNNYGYTF; cdr3_nt: TGTGCCTGGAGTGTAACCTGGACAAATAACTATGGCTACACCTTC; d_call: .; cdr3_length: 15; clone_size: once; v_call: TRBV30; j_call: TRBJ1-2
cdr3_aa: CASSPRLAGAGATQYF; cdr3_nt: TGTGCCAGCAGCCCTAGACTAGCGGGTGCCGGGGCGACCCAGTACTTC; d_call: TRBD2; cdr3_length: 16; clone_size: .; v_call: TRBV27; j_call: TRBJ2-5
cdr3_aa: CASSRQGLSQPQHF; cdr3_nt: TGTGCCAGTAGTAGACAGGGGCTAAGTCAGCCCCAGCATTTT; d_call: TRBD1; cdr3_length: 14; clone_size: .; v_call: TRBV19; j_call: TRBJ1-5
cdr3_aa: CASSGRRPHNEKLFF; cdr3_nt: TGTGCCAGCAGTGGTAGGCGGCCTCATAATGAAAAACTGTTTTTT; d_call: .; cdr3_length: 15; clone_size: .; v_call: TRBV25-1; j_call: TRBJ1-4
cdr3_aa: CASSGDWDTEAFF; cdr3_nt: TGTGCCAGCAGCGGGGACTGGGACACTGAAGCTTTCTTT; d_call: .; cdr3_length: 13; clone_size: .; v_call: TRBV9; j_call: TRBJ1-1
cdr3_aa: CASSPGAAREQYF; cdr3_nt: TGTGCCAGCTCACCAGGGGCGGCCCGGGAGCAGTACTTC; d_call: .; cdr3_length: 13; clone_size: few; v_call: TRBV18; j_call: TRBJ2-7
cdr3_aa: CAWNLGQGGGQYF; cdr3_nt: TGTGCCTGGAATTTGGGACAAGGGGGCGGGCAGTACTTC; d_call: TRBD1; cdr3_length: 13; clone_size: .; v_call: TRBV30; j_call: TRBJ2-7
cdr3_aa: CAWSLGEGRTDTQYF; cdr3_nt: TGTGCCTGGAGTTTAGGGGAGGGCCGAACAGATACGCAGTATTTT; d_call: TRBD2; cdr3_length: 15; clone_size: .; v_call: TRBV30; j_call: TRBJ2-3
cdr3_aa: CASRKDRGWTGANVLTF; cdr3_nt: TGTGCCAGTAGGAAGGACAGGGGGTGGACTGGGGCCAACGTCCTGACTTTC; d_call: TRBD1; cdr3_length: 17; clone_size: .; v_call: TRBV19; j_call: TRBJ2-6
cdr3_aa: CASSLEAGDGYTF; cdr3_nt: TGTGCCAGCAGCTTAGAGGCAGGGGATGGCTACACCTTC; d_call: .; cdr3_length: 13; clone_size: few; v_call: TRBV7-9; j_call: TRBJ1-2
cdr3_aa: CASDLTLQGSGGYTF; cdr3_nt: TGTGCCAGCGATCTCACTCTACAGGGGAGTGGTGGCTACACCTTC; d_call: TRBD1; cdr3_length: 15; clone_size: .; v_call: TRBV27; j_call: TRBJ1-2
cdr3_aa: CASSLQDTQYF; cdr3_nt: TGTGCCAGCAGTTTACAGGATACGCAGTATTTT; d_call: .; cdr3_length: 11; clone_size: .; v_call: TRBV28; j_call: TRBJ2-3
cdr3_aa: CASSLGTSGRGGQETQYF; cdr3_nt: TGTGCCAGCAGCTTGGGGACGAGCGGGAGGGGGGGCCAAGAGACCCAGTACTTC; d_call: TRBD2; cdr3_length: 18; clone_size: .; v_call: TRBV5-4; j_call: TRBJ2-5
cdr3_aa: CASSLGQGLSYEQYF; cdr3_nt: TGTGCCAGCAGCCTAGGACAGGGCCTCTCCTACGAGCAGTACTTC; d_call: TRBD1; cdr3_length: 15; clone_size: .; v_call: TRBV11-3; j_call: TRBJ2-7
cdr3_aa: CASSVGTGASLYEQYF; cdr3_nt: TGTGCCAGCAGCGTAGGCACAGGGGCATCCCTATACGAGCAGTACTTC; d_call: TRBD1; cdr3_length: 16; clone_size: .; v_call: TRBV9; j_call: TRBJ2-7
cdr3_aa: CASSLAGGGLRSYEQYF; cdr3_nt: TGTGCCAGCAGCTTGGCGGGGGGCGGGCTACGGTCCTACGAGCAGTACTTC; d_call: .; cdr3_length: 17; clone_size: .; v_call: TRBV5-5; j_call: TRBJ2-7
cdr3_aa: CASKGDRGSEQYF; cdr3_nt: TGTGCCAGCAAAGGGGACAGGGGGAGCGAGCAGTACTTC; d_call: TRBD1; cdr3_length: 13; clone_size: .; v_call: TRBV2; j_call: TRBJ2-7
cdr3_aa: CASSPQGYTYEQYF; cdr3_nt: TGTGCCAGCAGCCCACAGGGTTACACCTACGAGCAGTACTTC; d_call: .; cdr3_length: 14; clone_size: .; v_call: TRBV13; j_call: TRBJ2-7
cdr3_aa: CASSESGGDNQPQHF; cdr3_nt: TGCGCCAGCAGTGAGTCGGGGGGGGACAATCAGCCCCAGCATTTT; d_call: .; cdr3_length: 15; clone_size: .; v_call: TRBV10-2; j_call: TRBJ1-5
cdr3_aa: CASSQGQGGTQYF; cdr3_nt: TGCGCCAGCAGCCAAGGCCAGGGAGGTACGCAGTATTTT; d_call: .; cdr3_length: 13; clone_size: .; v_call: TRBV4-3; j_call: TRBJ2-3
cdr3_aa: CASSFDSARETQYF; cdr3_nt: TGTGCCAGCAGCTTCGACAGTGCGCGGGAGACCCAGTACTTC; d_call: .; cdr3_length: 14; clone_size: .; v_call: TRBV5-6; j_call: TRBJ2-5
cdr3_aa: CASSTNPTWTQESYNEQFF; cdr3_nt: TGTGCCAGTAGTACGAACCCGACTTGGACTCAGGAATCCTACAATGAGCAGTTCTTC; d_call: .; cdr3_length: 19; clone_size: .; v_call: TRBV19; j_call: TRBJ2-1
cdr3_aa: CASSRTSGYGYTF; cdr3_nt: TGTGCCAGCAGCCGGACTTCGGGCTATGGCTACACCTTC; d_call: .; cdr3_length: 13; clone_size: .; v_call: TRBV14; j_call: TRBJ1-2
cdr3_aa: CAWSGDRGQGANEQYF; cdr3_nt: TGTGCCTGGAGTGGGGACCGGGGACAGGGGGCGAACGAGCAGTACTTC; d_call: TRBD1; cdr3_length: 16; clone_size: few; v_call: TRBV30; j_call: TRBJ2-7
cdr3_aa: CASSPLGGLTDTQYF; cdr3_nt: TGTGCCAGCTCACCACTGGGGGGTTTAACAGATACGCAGTATTTT; d_call: .; cdr3_length: 15; clone_size: .; v_call: TRBV18; j_call: TRBJ2-3
cdr3_aa: CATSPDREYGYTF; cdr3_nt: TGTGCCACCAGTCCGGACAGGGAGTATGGCTACACCTTC; d_call: TRBD1; cdr3_length: 13; clone_size: .; v_call: TRBV15; j_call: TRBJ1-2
cdr3_aa: CASSSLGEPQHF; cdr3_nt: TGTGCCAGCAGCTCCCTCGGGGAGCCCCAGCATTTT; d_call: .; cdr3_length: 12; clone_size: .; v_call: TRBV7-2; j_call: TRBJ1-5
cdr3_aa: CAWSGDSQNEKLFF; cdr3_nt: TGTGCCTGGAGTGGGGACAGCCAAAATGAAAAACTGTTTTTT; d_call: TRBD1; cdr3_length: 14; clone_size: .; v_call: TRBV30; j_call: TRBJ1-4